This section outlines one TCR beta chain sequence together with its context. Its antigen is unknown. The data stem from a study of cytomegalovirus exposure and HLA in healthy donors. Study-level points and caveats: Specificity of a few CMV-associated chains for CMV antigens was verified in vitro.

Vbeta (60) and Jbeta (13) primers were used in the PCR. TCRdb's copy holds only in-frame clones and misses some; the assay was immunoSEQ multiplex PCR. Here the sample spans about 89,000 clones, around 85% being singletons. The receptor was isolated from a man between 40 and 49 years old in good health and CMV-seropositive. What was sequenced was PBMCs.

The chain's CDR3 is CASSLGGSSGAYEQYF. The CDR3 nucleotides read TGTGCCAGCAGCTTGGGGGGGAGTAGCGGAGCCTACGAGCAGTACTTC. The V gene is TRBV5-4, the J gene TRBJ2-7; D is possibly TRBD2 (6 bases). Germline CDR1 SGHNT, CDR2 YYREEE (reference sequence). The CDR3 spans 16 residues. The germline V and J ends were trimmed by 0 bases and 2 bases, with 15 bases remaining between them.